Listed below are T cell receptor beta chains from one sample, sequenced in a study of cytomegalovirus exposure and HLA in healthy donors. Here immunoSEQ multiplex PCR was the method, and the copy in TCRdb shows in-frame clones only, minus some. In the table there are some 120,000 clones, 79% of which are singletons. The sequenced sample consisted of PBMCs. Receptors originate from a man aged 18 to 29 in good health and CMV-seronegative. The CDR3 runs from the conserved cysteine through the conserved F or W. The D gene is left open where the match is weak. Not all rows give a size; the values are once, few, many and, for expanded clones, a class.

clone_size	v_call	d_call	j_call	cdr3_length	cdr3_aa	cdr3_nt
.	TRBV2	TRBD1	TRBJ2-5	14	CASSEALQGDTQYF	TGTGCCAGCAGTGAAGCGCTTCAGGGGGATACCCAGTACTTC
once	TRBV2	.	TRBJ2-1	11	CASSEWEEQFF	TGTGCCAGCAGTGAATGGGAGGAGCAGTTCTTC
.	TRBV18	.	TRBJ1-1	13	CASSPDREREAFF	TGTGCCAGCTCACCTGACCGGGAACGTGAAGCTTTCTTT
.	TRBV29-1	.	TRBJ2-3	13	CSVRWSSTDTQYF	TGCAGCGTTCGGTGGTCTTCCACAGATACGCAGTATTTT
once	TRBV7-8	.	TRBJ2-3	16	CASSSTSLAGVDTQYF	TGTGCCAGCAGCTCCACCTCACTTGCCGGAGTAGATACGCAGTATTTT
.	TRBV19	.	TRBJ1-2	14	CASSRQSANYGYTF	TGTGCCAGTAGTAGACAGTCAGCTAACTATGGCTACACCTTC
few	TRBV7-9	.	TRBJ2-1	15	CASSLAAGPNNEQFF	TGTGCCAGCAGCTTAGCCGCAGGGCCGAACAATGAGCAGTTCTTC
.	TRBV7-9	TRBD2	TRBJ2-1	18	CASSLSELAGVAYNEQFF	TGTGCCAGCAGCTTATCGGAGCTAGCGGGAGTTGCTTACAATGAGCAGTTCTTC
.	TRBV7-6	.	TRBJ1-5	17	CASSLSSGREKNQPQHF	TGTGCCAGCAGCTTATCCAGTGGTAGGGAGAAGAATCAGCCCCAGCATTTT
.	TRBV7-2	.	TRBJ2-4	11	CASSPLNIQYF	TGTGCCAGCAGCCCCCTAAACATTCAGTACTTC
.	TRBV4-2	.	TRBJ2-4	14	CASSQGQTENIQYF	TGTGCCAGCAGCCAAGGACAGACGGAAAACATTCAGTACTTC
.	TRBV4-3	.	TRBJ1-5	18	CASSQDLAPGGLNQPQHF	TGCGCCAGCAGCCAAGATCTGGCGCCGGGGGGGCTCAATCAGCCCCAGCATTTT
.	TRBV30	TRBD1	TRBJ1-1	12	CAWGRQGVNAFF	TGTGCCTGGGGCCGACAGGGTGTAAACGCTTTCTTT
few	TRBV4-1	.	TRBJ1-1	18	CASSLRSSDVWGRTEAFF	TGCGCCAGCAGCCTTAGATCTTCCGATGTATGGGGCAGGACTGAAGCTTTCTTT
.	TRBV7-2	TRBD2	TRBJ2-3	18	CASSNRPLAGGPPDTQYF	TGTGCCAGCAGCAACCGCCCGCTAGCGGGAGGGCCTCCGGATACGCAGTATTTT
.	TRBV25-1	TRBD1	TRBJ1-6	18	CASSELRDRVHRGSPLHF	TGTGCCAGCAGTGAATTAAGGGACAGGGTCCACCGGGGGTCACCCCTCCACTTT